This T cell receptor (beta chain) was captured in a study of cytomegalovirus exposure and HLA in healthy donors. Study-wide findings and caveats: Both high specificity and high sensitivity reportedly marked the classifier's diagnosis of cytomegalovirus status.

Germline loops: CDR1 MGHRA, CDR2 YSYEKL. The length of the CDR3 is 19 residues. V dropped 1 base and J dropped 0; count of bases not matched to a gene: 7. PCR amplification relied on 60 Vbeta primers (plus 13 Jbeta primers). Using immunoSEQ multiplex PCR, the repertoire was profiled, and TCRdb retains in-frame clones only, with some absent. The repertoire holds roughly 100,000 clones, with approximately 85% as singletons. Regarding this clone: The antigen is undetermined.

This sequence joins TRBV4-1 and TRBJ2-6, with 9 bases identical to TRBD1. The source of this sequence is a woman between 18 and 30 years old in good health and CMV-seropositive. Sequences were obtained from PBMCs. As DNA, the CDR3 is TGCGCCAGCAGCCAAGTTGGGGACAGGGCCGCCTCTGGGGCCAACGTCCTGACTTTC. Translation: CASSQVGDRAASGANVLTF.